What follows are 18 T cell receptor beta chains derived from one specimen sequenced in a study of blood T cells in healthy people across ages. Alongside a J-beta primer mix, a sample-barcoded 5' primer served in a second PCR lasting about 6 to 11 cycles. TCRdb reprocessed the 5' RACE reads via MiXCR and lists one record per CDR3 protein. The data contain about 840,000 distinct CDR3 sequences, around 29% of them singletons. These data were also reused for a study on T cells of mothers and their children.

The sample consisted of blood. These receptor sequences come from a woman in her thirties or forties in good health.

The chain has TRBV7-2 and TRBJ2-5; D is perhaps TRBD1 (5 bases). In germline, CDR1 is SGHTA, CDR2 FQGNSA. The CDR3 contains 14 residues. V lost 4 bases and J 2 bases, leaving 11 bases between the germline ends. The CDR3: CASSSSRVQETQYF. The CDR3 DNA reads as TGTGCCAGCAGCTCCTCCAGGGTTCAAGAGACCCAGTACTTC.

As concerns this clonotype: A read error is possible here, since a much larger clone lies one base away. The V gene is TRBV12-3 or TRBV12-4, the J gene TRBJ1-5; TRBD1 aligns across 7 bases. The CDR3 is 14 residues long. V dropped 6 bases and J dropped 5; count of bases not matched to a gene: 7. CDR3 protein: CASRKTGRHQPQHF. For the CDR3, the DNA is TGTGCCAGCAGGAAGACAGGGCGACATCAGCCCCAGCATTTT.

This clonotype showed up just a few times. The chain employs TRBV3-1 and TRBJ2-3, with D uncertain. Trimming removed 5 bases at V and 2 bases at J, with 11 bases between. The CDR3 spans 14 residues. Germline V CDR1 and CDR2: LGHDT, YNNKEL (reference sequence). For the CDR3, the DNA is TGTGCCAGCAGCAACAGTATTCTCACAGATACGCAGTATTTT. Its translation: CASSNSILTDTQYF.

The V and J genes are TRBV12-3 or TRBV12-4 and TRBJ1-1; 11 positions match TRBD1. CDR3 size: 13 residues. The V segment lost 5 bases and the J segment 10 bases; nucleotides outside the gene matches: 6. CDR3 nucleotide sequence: TGTGCCAGCAGTAGGGGACAGGGGGTTGGAGCTTTCTTT. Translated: CASSRGQGVGAFF.

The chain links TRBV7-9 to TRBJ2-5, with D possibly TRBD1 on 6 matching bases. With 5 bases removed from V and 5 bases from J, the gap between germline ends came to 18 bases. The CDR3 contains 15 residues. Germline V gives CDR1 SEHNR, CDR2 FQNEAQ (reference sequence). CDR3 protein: CASSPSATGWETQYF. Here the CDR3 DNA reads TGTGCCAGCAGCCCAAGCGCGACAGGATGGGAGACCCAGTACTTC.

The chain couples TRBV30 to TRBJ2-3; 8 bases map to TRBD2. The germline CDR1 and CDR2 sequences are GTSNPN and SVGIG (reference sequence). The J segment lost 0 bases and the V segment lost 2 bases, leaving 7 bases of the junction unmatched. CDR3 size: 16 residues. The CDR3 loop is CAWSLFSGASTDTQYF. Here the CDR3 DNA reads TGTGCCTGGAGTCTTTTTAGCGGGGCTAGCACAGATACGCAGTATTTT. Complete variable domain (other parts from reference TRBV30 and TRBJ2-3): SQTIHQWPATLVQPVGSPLSLECTVEGTSNPNLYWYRQAAGRGLQLLFYSVGIGQISSEVPQNLSASRPQDRQFILSSKKLLLSDSGFYLCAWSLFSGASTDTQYFGPGTRLTVL.

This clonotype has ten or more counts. The CDR3 DNA reads as TGTGCCAGCAGCCCAAGGGTCCCGGGGCAAGAGACCCAGTACTTC. It is translated as CASSPRVPGQETQYF. The chain is built from TRBV7-9 and TRBJ2-5; the D gene is possibly TRBD2 (5 bases). CDR3 size: 15 residues. Germline V CDR1 and CDR2: SEHNR, FQNEAQ (reference sequence). V dropped 5 bases and J dropped 2 bases, with 15 bases sitting between them.

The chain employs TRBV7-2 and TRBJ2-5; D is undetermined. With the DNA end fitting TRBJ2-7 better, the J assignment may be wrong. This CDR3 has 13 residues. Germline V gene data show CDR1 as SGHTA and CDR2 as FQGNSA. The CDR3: CASADTFVYEQYF. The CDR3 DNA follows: TGTGCCAGCGCTGACACGTTCGTCTACGAGCAGTACTTC.

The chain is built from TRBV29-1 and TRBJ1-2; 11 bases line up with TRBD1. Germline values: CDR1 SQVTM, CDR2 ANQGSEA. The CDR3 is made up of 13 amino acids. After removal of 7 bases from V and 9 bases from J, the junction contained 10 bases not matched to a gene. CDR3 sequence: CSARDRGSYRYTF. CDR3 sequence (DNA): TGCAGCGCCCGGGACAGGGGGAGTTATCGCTACACCTTC.

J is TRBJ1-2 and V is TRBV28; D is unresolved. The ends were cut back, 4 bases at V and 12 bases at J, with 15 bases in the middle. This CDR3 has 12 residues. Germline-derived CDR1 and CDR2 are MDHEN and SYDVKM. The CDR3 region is CASSYQDYDHTF. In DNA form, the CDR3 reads TGTGCCAGCAGTTATCAGGACTATGACCACACCTTC.

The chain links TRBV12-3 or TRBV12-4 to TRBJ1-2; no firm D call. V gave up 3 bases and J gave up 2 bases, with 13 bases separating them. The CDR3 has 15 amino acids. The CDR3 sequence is CASSFVAGSNYGYTF. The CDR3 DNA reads TGTGCCAGCAGTTTTGTAGCGGGGTCCAACTATGGCTACACCTTC.

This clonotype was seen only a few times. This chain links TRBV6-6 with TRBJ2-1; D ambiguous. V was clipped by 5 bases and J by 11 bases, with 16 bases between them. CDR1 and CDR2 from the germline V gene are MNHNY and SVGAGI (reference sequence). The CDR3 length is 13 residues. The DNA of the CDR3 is TGTGCCAGCAGTCCTCTTGTGACGGTACAGCAGTTCTTC. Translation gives CASSPLVTVQQFF.

CDR3 protein: CASSPGTAARTQYF. CDR3 sequence (DNA): TGTGCCAGCAGTCCCGGGACGGCAGCGCGTACGCAGTATTTT. The genes are TRBV28 and TRBJ2-3; tentatively, D is TRBD1 or TRBD2 (5 bases each). The CDR3 loop spans 14 amino acids. Per germline, CDR1 MDHEN and CDR2 SYDVKM. Trimming shortened V by 5 bases and J by 8 bases, and 17 bases separated the two germline ends. Supplemented by reference TRBV28 and TRBJ2-3, the full variable domain reads DVKVTQSSRYLVKRTGEKVFLECVQDMDHENMFWYRQDPGLGLRLIYFSYDVKMKEKGDIPEGYSVSREKKERFSLILESASTNQTSMYLCASSPGTAARTQYFGPGTRLTVL.

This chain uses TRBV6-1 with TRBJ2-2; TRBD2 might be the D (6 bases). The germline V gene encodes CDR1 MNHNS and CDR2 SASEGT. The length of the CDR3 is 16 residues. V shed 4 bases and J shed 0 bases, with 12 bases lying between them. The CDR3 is CASSAEGRPNTGELFF. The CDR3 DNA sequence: TGTGCCAGCAGTGCGGAGGGCAGACCGAACACCGGGGAGCTGTTTTTT.

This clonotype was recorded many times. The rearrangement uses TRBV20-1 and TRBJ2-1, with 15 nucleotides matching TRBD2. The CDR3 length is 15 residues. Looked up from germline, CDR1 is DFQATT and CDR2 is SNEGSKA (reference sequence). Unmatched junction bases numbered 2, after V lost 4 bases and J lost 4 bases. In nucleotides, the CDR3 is TGCAGTGCTAAGGGGACTAGCGGGGGGTACAATGAGCAGTTCTTC. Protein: CSAKGTSGGYNEQFF.

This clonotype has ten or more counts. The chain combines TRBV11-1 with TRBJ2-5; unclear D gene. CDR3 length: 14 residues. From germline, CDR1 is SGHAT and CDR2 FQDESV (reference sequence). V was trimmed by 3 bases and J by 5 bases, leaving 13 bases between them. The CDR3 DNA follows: TGTGCCAGCAGCTTTAAGGGATACTCGGAGACCCAGTACTTC. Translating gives CASSFKGYSETQYF.

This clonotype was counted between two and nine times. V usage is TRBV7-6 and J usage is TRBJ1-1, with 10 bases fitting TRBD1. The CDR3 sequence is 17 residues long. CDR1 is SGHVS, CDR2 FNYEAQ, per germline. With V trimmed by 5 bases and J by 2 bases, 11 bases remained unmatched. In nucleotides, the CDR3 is TGTGCCAGCAGCAAATGGACAGGGGGTGGAACCAACACTGAAGCTTTCTTT. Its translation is CASSKWTGGGTNTEAFF.

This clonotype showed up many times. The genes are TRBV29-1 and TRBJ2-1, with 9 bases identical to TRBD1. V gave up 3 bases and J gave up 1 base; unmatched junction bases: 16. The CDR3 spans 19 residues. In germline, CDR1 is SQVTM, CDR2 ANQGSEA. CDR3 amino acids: CSVDTLRTGTGFSYNEQFF. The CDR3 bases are TGCAGCGTTGATACGCTTCGGACCGGGACAGGGTTTTCCTACAATGAGCAGTTCTTC.